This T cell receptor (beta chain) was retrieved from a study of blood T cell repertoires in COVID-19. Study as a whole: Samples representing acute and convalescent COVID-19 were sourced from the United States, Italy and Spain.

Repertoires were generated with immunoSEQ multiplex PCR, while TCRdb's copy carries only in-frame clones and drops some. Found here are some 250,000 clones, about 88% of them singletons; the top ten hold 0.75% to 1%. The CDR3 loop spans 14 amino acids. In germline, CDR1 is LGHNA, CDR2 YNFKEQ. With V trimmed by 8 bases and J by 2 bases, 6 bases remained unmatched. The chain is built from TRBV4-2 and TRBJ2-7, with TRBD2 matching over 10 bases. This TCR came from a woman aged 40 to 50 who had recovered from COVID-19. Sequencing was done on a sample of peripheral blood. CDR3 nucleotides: TGTGCCAGCCAGAGGACTAGCGGAGCCTACGAGCAGTACTTC. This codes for CASQRTSGAYEQYF.